One sample yielded the 10 T cell receptor beta chains listed below, sequenced in a study of blood T cell repertoires in COVID-19. Sequencing used immunoSEQ multiplex PCR; TCRdb keeps in-frame clones, though not all of them. The repertoire holds about 260,000 clones, 88% seen once, with roughly 10% in the top ten. The specimen was peripheral blood. These TCRs come from a woman aged 25 to 45 with COVID-19, enrolled during active disease.

The chain employs TRBV18 and TRBJ1-5; the D is unclear. CDR1 and CDR2 from the germline V gene are KGHSH and LQKENI. Trimming took off 6 bases at V and 6 bases at J, with 21 bases between the two ends. The CDR3 runs to 16 residues. CDR3 loop: CASSLGDPVGFQPQHF. The CDR3 region has the DNA TGTGCCAGCTCCCTCGGAGACCCCGTAGGTTTTCAGCCCCAGCATTTT.

This chain connects TRBV3-1 (or the pseudogene TRBV3-2) to TRBJ1-1; TRBD1 is a possible D gene (5 bases). The CDR3 sequence is 14 residues long. Germline CDR1 is LGHDT and CDR2 is YNNKEL (reference sequence). The ends were cut back, 1 base at V and 2 bases at J, with 8 bases in the middle. CDR3 sequence: CASSQGGGNTEAFF. The DNA of the CDR3 is TGTGCCAGCAGCCAAGGGGGGGGTAACACTGAAGCTTTCTTT.

The gene calls are TRBV28 and TRBJ1-3; 11 bases line up with TRBD1. With V trimmed by 6 bases and J by 3 bases, 4 bases remained unmatched. The germline V gene has CDR1 MDHEN and CDR2 SYDVKM. The CDR3 has 15 residues. In nucleotides, the CDR3 is TGTGCCAGCAGAATGGACAGGGGGCTTGGAAACACCATATATTTT. Amino acids: CASRMDRGLGNTIYF.

V usage is TRBV3-1 (or the pseudogene TRBV3-2) and J usage is TRBJ1-2; 7 nucleotides agree with TRBD1. J gave up 6 bases and V 7 bases, and 8 bases lay outside the gene matches. This CDR3 spans 13 amino acids. The germline CDR1 and CDR2 sequences are LGHDT and YNNKEL (reference sequence). CDR3 loop: CASTPGGWDGYTF. As DNA, the CDR3 is TGTGCCAGCACACCAGGGGGGTGGGATGGCTACACCTTC.

V and J are TRBV18 and TRBJ2-1; 7 bases match TRBD2. Germline V CDR1 and CDR2: KGHSH, LQKENI. The length of the CDR3 is 15 residues. J was trimmed by 1 base and V by 2 bases; bases with no gene match: 2. CDR3 DNA sequence: TGTGCCAGCTCACCAATCGGGGGGTCCTACAATGAGCAGTTCTTC. Its protein product is CASSPIGGSYNEQFF.

As DNA, the CDR3 is TGTGCCACCAGTGATTCCACTACTAGCGGCCCGGACTCCTACAATGAGCAGTTCTTC. Residues: CATSDSTTSGPDSYNEQFF. This chain uses TRBV24-1 with TRBJ2-1; 8 bases line up with TRBD2. This CDR3 has 19 residues. Germline V gene sequence: CDR1 KGHDR, CDR2 SFDVKD. V was clipped by 2 bases and J by 0 bases; unmatched bases: 11.

This chain links TRBV6-2 or TRBV6-3 with TRBJ2-5; 14 bases align to TRBD2. Unmatched junction bases numbered 11, after V lost 0 bases and J lost 5 bases. CDR3 length: 19 amino acids. Looked up from germline, CDR1 is MNHEY and CDR2 is SVGEGT. This chain's CDR3 is CASSYSSGLAGVRPETQYF. As DNA, the CDR3 is TGTGCCAGCAGTTACTCATCGGGACTAGCGGGAGTACGTCCGGAGACCCAGTACTTC.

The rearrangement joins TRBV15 to TRBJ2-1, with TRBD2 matching over 9 bases. The V gene end was trimmed by 4 bases and the J gene end by 4 bases; junction bases not matched to a gene: 5. Germline V lookup: CDR1 LNHNV, CDR2 YYDKDF (reference sequence). The CDR3 runs 15 residues. The CDR3 DNA follows: TGTGCCACCAGCATTACTAGCGGGCCTTACAATGAGCAGTTCTTC. It codes for CATSITSGPYNEQFF. Full variable domain (rest looked up from reference TRBV15 and TRBJ2-1): DAMVIQNPRYQVTQFGKPVTLSCSQTLNHNVMYWYQQKSSQAPKLLFHYYDKDFNNEADTPDNFQSRRPNTSFCFLDIRSPGLGDTAMYLCATSITSGPYNEQFFGPGTRLTVL.

The chain employs TRBV27 and TRBJ2-2; tentative D call: TRBD1 (6 bases). The V gene lost 0 bases and the J gene lost 6 bases, with 14 bases spanning the gap. Per the germline V gene, CDR1 is MNHEY and CDR2 is SMNVEV (reference sequence). The length of the CDR3 is 16 residues. CDR3 in amino acids: CASSLSSWGRPGELFF. CDR3 DNA sequence: TGTGCCAGCAGTTTATCCTCTTGGGGGCGCCCCGGGGAGCTGTTTTTT.

This chain uses TRBV3-1 (or the pseudogene TRBV3-2) with TRBJ1-5, with a weak D call TRBD1 (6 bases). The CDR3 runs to 13 residues. Germline loops: CDR1 LGHDT, CDR2 YNNKEL (reference sequence). V was trimmed by 10 bases and J by 9 bases, leaving 19 bases between them. In nucleotides, the CDR3 is TGTGCCACCTCCGGTGGGGGCATAGGGCCCCAGCATTTT. Its translation: CATSGGGIGPQHF.